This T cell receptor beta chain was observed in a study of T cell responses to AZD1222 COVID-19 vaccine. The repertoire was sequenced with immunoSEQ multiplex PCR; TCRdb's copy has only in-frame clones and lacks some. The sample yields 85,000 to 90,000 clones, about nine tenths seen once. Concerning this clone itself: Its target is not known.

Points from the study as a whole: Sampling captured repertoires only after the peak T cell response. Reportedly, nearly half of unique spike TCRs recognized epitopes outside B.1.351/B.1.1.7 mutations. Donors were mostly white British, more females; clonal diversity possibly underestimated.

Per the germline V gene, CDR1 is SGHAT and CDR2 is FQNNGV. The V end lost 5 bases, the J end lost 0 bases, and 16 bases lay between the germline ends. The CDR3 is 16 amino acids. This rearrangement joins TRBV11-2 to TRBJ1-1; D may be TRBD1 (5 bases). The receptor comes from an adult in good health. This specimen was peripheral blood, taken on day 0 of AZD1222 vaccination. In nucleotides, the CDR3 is TGTGCCAGCAGCCAAACCGGGGTGGGGGTGAACACTGAAGCTTTCTTT. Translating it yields CASSQTGVGVNTEAFF.